The T cell receptor (beta chain) under discussion was sequenced for a study of T cells in Graves' hyperthyroidism and ophthalmopathy. Notes on the study in general: In validation, the model predicted ophthalmopathy. These predictions came a median roughly 6.5 months before onset.

Comment on this clonotype: Its antigen remains unknown.

TCR beta CDR3 region amplification was performed from RNA transcripts. TCR CDR3 underwent first-round RT-PCR with the HTBI primer set. TCRdb re-analysed the multiplex PCR reads in MiXCR, keeping a single row per CDR3 protein. The table includes about 360,000 distinct CDR3 sequences, roughly 13% detected once. J was trimmed by 9 bases and V by 4 bases; bases with no gene match: 34. CDR1 is LNHNV, CDR2 YYDKDF, per germline (reference sequence). This CDR3 is built from 23 residues. Graves' hyperthyroidism showing no ophthalmopathy progression within 18 months was considered stable. The study left out patients who had uncontrolled infection, other autoimmune disease, pregnancy or lactation. Each 10 ml fresh peripheral blood draw supplied the PBMCs.

The clonotype originates from a woman between 18 and 29 years old with Graves' hyperthyroidism. The gene calls are TRBV15 and TRBJ2-1, with 9 bases matching TRBD2. The sequenced sample consisted of blood. CDR3 loop: CATSNPGLSLAGLATGRLGEQFF. The CDR3, as DNA: TGTGCCACCAGCAACCCGGGCCTCTCTCTAGCGGGACTTGCGACGGGGAGGCTGGGTGAGCAGTTCTTC.